The 21 T cell receptor beta chains below all came from one sample that was sequenced in a study of CD8+CD57+ T cells in acquired aplastic anemia. Using genomic DNA as the template, TCR beta VDJ and CDR3 profiling was carried out. One entry per CDR3 protein results from TCRdb running MiXCR on the reads. The data contain 200,000 or so distinct CDR3 sequences, 64% of them singletons. Sequencing was carried out using sorted CD4+, CD8+, or CD8+CD57+ T cells (not recorded which) from PBMCs. These receptors were collected from a human donor with severe aplastic anemia or a healthy control (not recorded which).

The V call is TRBV6-5, the J call TRBJ2-1, with D uncertain. This CDR3 has 15 amino acids. V lost 2 bases and J lost 0, with 8 bases in between. The germline V gene has CDR1 MNHEY and CDR2 SVGAGI. The chain's CDR3 is CASSYKGSSYNEQFF. CDR3 nucleotide sequence: TGTGCCAGCAGTTACAAGGGAAGCTCCTACAATGAGCAGTTCTTC.

The chain couples TRBV2 to TRBJ2-3, with unresolved D. The germline gives CDR1 SNHLY, CDR2 FYNNEI. Trimming shortened V by 5 bases and J by 4 bases, and 7 bases separated the two germline ends. The CDR3 totals 12 residues. The CDR3 DNA reads as TGTGCCAGCAGTAAGACTTCAGATACGCAGTATTTT. Its translation is CASSKTSDTQYF.

V is TRBV2 and J is TRBJ1-1; D not certain. Germline V gene sequence: CDR1 SNHLY, CDR2 FYNNEI. V was pared by 4 bases and J by 8 bases, with 8 bases between. CDR3 size: 11 residues. The CDR3 protein is CASSGTLEAFF. Written as DNA, the CDR3 is TGTGCCAGCAGTGGGACCCTGGAAGCTTTCTTT. The variable domain in full, completed from reference TRBV2 and TRBJ1-1, reads EPEVTQTPSHQVTQMGQEVILRCVPISNHLYFYWYRQILGQKVEFLVSFYNNEISEKSEIFDDQFSVERPDGSNFTLKIRSTKLEDSAMYFCASSGTLEAFFGQGTRLTVV.

The chain links TRBV15 to TRBJ2-7, with D perhaps matching TRBD2 (7 bases). CDR3 size: 14 residues. Germline lookup yields CDR1 LNHNV and CDR2 YYDKDF (reference sequence). V lost 7 bases and J lost 5, with 18 bases in between. The chain's CDR3 is CATKSGRGTDEQYF. CDR3 DNA sequence: TGTGCCACCAAAAGTGGGAGGGGGACGGACGAGCAGTACTTC. Full variable domain (missing parts from reference TRBV15 and TRBJ2-7): DAMVIQNPRYQVTQFGKPVTLSCSQTLNHNVMYWYQQKSSQAPKLLFHYYDKDFNNEADTPDNFQSRRPNTSFCFLDIRSPGLGDTAMYLCATKSGRGTDEQYFGPGTRLTVT.

As to this clonotype: The CDR3 does not end in the conserved phenylalanine or tryptophan, so this is likely a read error. This chain links TRBV5-5 with TRBJ2-7, with 9 bases fitting TRBD1. The CDR3 contains 15 residues. Germline-derived CDR1 and CDR2 are SGHKS and YYEKEE (reference sequence). CDR3 sequence: CASSLGGQGFYDQYL. For the CDR3, the DNA is TGTGCCAGCAGCTTGGGGGGACAGGGTTTCTACGATCAGTACCTC.

There are many counts of this clonotype. The J gene is TRBJ2-7, the V gene TRBV7-8; 10 bases agree with TRBD2. This CDR3 region has 14 residues. V trimming: 4 bases; J trimming: 2 bases; junction bases outside the gene matches: 2. Per the germline V gene, CDR1 is SGHVS and CDR2 is FQNEAQ. CDR3 in DNA: TGTGCCAGCAGCTCGGGACTAGCGACCTACGAGCAGTACTTC. This gives the protein CASSSGLATYEQYF. The whole variable domain, remainder taken from reference TRBV7-8 and TRBJ2-7, is GAGVSQSPRYKVAKRGQDVALRCDPISGHVSLFWYQQALGQGPEFLTYFQNEAQLDKSGLPSDRFFAERPEGSVSTLKIQRTQQEDSAVYLCASSSGLATYEQYFGPGTRLTVT.

This clonotype was seen ten or more times. The chain joins TRBV5-6 to TRBJ1-5; D call uncertain. CDR1 and CDR2 (germline): SGHDT, YYEEEE. CDR3 size: 15 residues. Between the trimmed V and J ends, which lost 2 bases and 1 base, there was a span of 10 bases. CDR3: CASSLGSSSNQPQHF. The CDR3 nucleotides are TGTGCCAGCAGCTTAGGAAGCTCGAGCAATCAGCCCCAGCATTTT.

The chain links TRBV5-1 to TRBJ2-7; 7 bases are shared with TRBD2. Trimming removed 4 bases from V and 3 bases from J; junction bases left unmatched: 7. This CDR3 spans 14 amino acids. CDR1 and CDR2 (germline): SGHRS, YFSETQ. The CDR3 region is CASSPSGRDYEQYF. CDR3 in DNA: TGCGCCAGCAGCCCCTCGGGGAGGGACTACGAGCAGTACTTC.

On this clonotype: At one of its ends the junction is not consistent with the germline gene, which may arise from a read error. The V gene is TRBV10-3, the J gene TRBJ2-2; 10 nucleotides agree with TRBD2. The CDR3 length is 15 residues. CDR1 is ENHRY, CDR2 SYGVKD, per germline. CDR3 in amino acids: CASSETSGAAGELFF. As DNA, the CDR3 is TGTGCCAGCAGTGAAACTAGCGGGGCCGCCGGGGAGCTGTTTTTT.

The J gene is TRBJ1-6, the V gene TRBV2; the match to TRBD1 covers 7 bases. V trimming: 6 bases; J trimming: 7 bases; junction bases outside the gene matches: 6. This CDR3 contains 14 residues. Per germline, CDR1 SNHLY and CDR2 FYNNEI. The CDR3 DNA follows: TGTGCCAGCAGCGGAACAGGGGACAATTCACCCCTCCACTTT. Its translation is CASSGTGDNSPLHF.

Worth noting for this clonotype: Compared with germline, one end of the junction differs, possibly owing to a read error. The chain carries TRBV7-9 and TRBJ2-3; D unclear. This CDR3 is 13 amino acids long. CDR1 is SEHNR, CDR2 FQNEAQ, per germline (reference sequence). CDR3 protein: CASSLTKLDTRYF. The CDR3 nucleotides read TGTGCCAGCAGCCTGACGAAACTCGATACGCGGTATTTT.

The chain links TRBV7-9 to TRBJ1-3, with D perhaps matching TRBD1 (5 bases). V lost 5 bases to trimming and J lost 0 bases, with 11 bases between them. Germline CDR1 reads SEHNR; CDR2 reads FQNEAQ (reference sequence). This CDR3 comprises 15 residues. CDR3: CASSRWRGSGNTIYF. The CDR3 bases are TGTGCCAGCAGCCGTTGGAGGGGCTCTGGAAACACCATATATTTT.

This clonotype was counted ten times or more. V is TRBV12-3 or TRBV12-4 and J is TRBJ2-3; D remains ambiguous. The V and J ends lost 8 bases and 5 bases respectively, with 14 bases between them. The CDR3 sequence is 13 residues long. CDR3 region: CASSPTPLDTQYF. CDR3 in DNA: TGTGCCAGCTCCCCGACGCCACTAGATACGCAGTATTTT.

The chain uses TRBV20-1 and TRBJ2-7; the match to TRBD1 covers 9 bases. Per germline, CDR1 DFQATT and CDR2 SNEGSKA (reference sequence). The CDR3 contains 14 residues. V lost 6 bases to trimming and J lost 4 bases; unmatched junction nucleotides: 10. Written as DNA, the CDR3 is TGCAGTGCCGACGGACAGGGGTCATCTTACGAGCAGTACTTC. It yields the protein CSADGQGSSYEQYF.

The J gene is TRBJ2-7, the V gene TRBV7-2; D is tentatively TRBD1 or TRBD2 (5 bases each). With 5 bases removed from V and 1 base from J, the gap between germline ends came to 15 bases. Looked up from germline, CDR1 is SGHTA and CDR2 is FQGNSA. The CDR3 length is 15 residues. CDR3 sequence (DNA): TGTGCCAGCAGCCCCGTTGGGGACCCATCCTACGAGCAGTACTTC. Its protein product is CASSPVGDPSYEQYF.

The rearrangement joins TRBV6-4 to TRBJ2-7, with 9 bases matching TRBD2. Trimming at V came to 5 bases and at J to 7 bases, leaving 6 bases not matched to a gene. Per germline, CDR1 MRHNA and CDR2 SNTAGT. The CDR3 loop spans 13 amino acids. The CDR3 region has the DNA TGTGCCAGCAGTCCAAGCGGGGGGCGGGAGCAGTACTTC. Its translation: CASSPSGGREQYF.

The chain carries TRBV4-2 and TRBJ2-2; D may be TRBD2 (6 bases). Germline CDR1 is LGHNA and CDR2 is YNFKEQ. Trimming took 0 bases from V and 2 from J, leaving 10 bases between them. The CDR3 is 16 amino acids. CDR3 DNA: TGTGCCAGCAGCCAAGATATAGGGACTAACACCGGGGAGCTGTTTTTT. Residues: CASSQDIGTNTGELFF.

The genes are TRBV10-3 and TRBJ2-7, with D possibly matching TRBD2 (6 bases). The CDR3 length is 13 residues. Per the germline V gene, CDR1 is ENHRY and CDR2 is SYGVKD. V was shortened by 10 bases and J by 2 bases, with 15 bases between the two germline ends. The CDR3 reads CASGLAAPYEQYF. DNA for the CDR3: TGTGCCAGCGGATTAGCGGCACCCTACGAGCAGTACTTC.

This clonotype came up a few times. The chain employs TRBV7-9 and TRBJ2-3, with 7 bases fitting TRBD2. The CDR3 has 15 residues. The germline CDR1 and CDR2 sequences are SEHNR and FQNEAQ (reference sequence). The trim removed 8 bases at V and 2 bases at J, leaving 10 bases unmatched. The CDR3 here is CASALSGRDTDTQYF. CDR3 nucleotide sequence: TGTGCCAGCGCTCTTTCAGGGAGGGACACAGATACGCAGTATTTT.

This chain joins TRBV5-1 and TRBJ2-3; weak D call: TRBD2 (5 bases). The V gene's germline CDR1 is SGHRS and CDR2 YFSETQ. Trimming left V 0 bases short and J 0 bases short, with 8 bases between. CDR3 size: 15 residues. CDR3 in amino acids: CASSLVERSTDTQYF. The DNA of the CDR3 is TGCGCCAGCAGCTTGGTGGAGCGGAGCACAGATACGCAGTATTTT.

This clonotype was detected once. The chain has TRBV7-2 and TRBJ1-2; 10 positions match TRBD1. This CDR3 is 16 amino acids long. V was pared by 5 bases and J by 4 bases, with 10 bases of the junction left unmatched. CDR1 and CDR2 from the germline V gene are SGHTA and FQGNSA. The CDR3 loop reads CASSGPGTGVIYGYTF. In DNA, the CDR3 is TGTGCCAGCAGCGGCCCCGGGACAGGGGTTATCTATGGCTACACCTTC.